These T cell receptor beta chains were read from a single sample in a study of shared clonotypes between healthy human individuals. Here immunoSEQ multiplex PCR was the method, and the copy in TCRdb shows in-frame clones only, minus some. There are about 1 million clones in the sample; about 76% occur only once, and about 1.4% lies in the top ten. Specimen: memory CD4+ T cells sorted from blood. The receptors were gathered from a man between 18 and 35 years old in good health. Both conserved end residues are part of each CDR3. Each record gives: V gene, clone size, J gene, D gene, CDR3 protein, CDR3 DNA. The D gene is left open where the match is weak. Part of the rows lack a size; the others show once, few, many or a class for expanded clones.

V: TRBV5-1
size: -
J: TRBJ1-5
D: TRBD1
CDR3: CASSPGQDNSNQPQHF
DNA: TGCGCCAGCAGCCCCGGACAGGATAATAGCAATCAGCCCCAGCATTTT

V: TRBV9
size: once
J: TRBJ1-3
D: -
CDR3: CASSVGWSNSGNTIYF
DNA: TGTGCCAGCAGCGTAGGCTGGAGTAACTCTGGAAACACCATATATTTT

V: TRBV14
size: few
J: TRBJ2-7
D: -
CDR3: CASSPQGDGGYEQYF
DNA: TGTGCCAGCAGCCCCCAGGGGGACGGAGGGTACGAGCAGTACTTC

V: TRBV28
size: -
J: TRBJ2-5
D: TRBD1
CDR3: CASRQGWEETQYF
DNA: TGTGCCAGCAGACAGGGGTGGGAGGAGACCCAGTACTTC

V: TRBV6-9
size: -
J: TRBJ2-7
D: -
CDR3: CAISRGDEQYF
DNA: TGTGCCATCAGCCGGGGAGACGAGCAGTACTTC

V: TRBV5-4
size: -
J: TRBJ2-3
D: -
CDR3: CASSFWGSTDTQYF
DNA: TGTGCCAGCAGCTTTTGGGGTAGCACAGATACGCAGTATTTT

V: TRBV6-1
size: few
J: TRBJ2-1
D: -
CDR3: CASSEAGRTGQIF
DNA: TGTGCCAGCAGTGAAGCGGGGAGAACAGGCCAAATCTTC

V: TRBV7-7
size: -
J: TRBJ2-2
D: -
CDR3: CASSPRGGPAGELFF
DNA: TGTGCTAGCAGCCCCAGGGGAGGGCCCGCCGGGGAGCTGTTTTTT

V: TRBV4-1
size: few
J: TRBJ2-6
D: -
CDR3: CASSQPGVGANVLTF
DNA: TGCGCCAGCAGCCAACCAGGGGTTGGGGCCAACGTCCTGACTTTC

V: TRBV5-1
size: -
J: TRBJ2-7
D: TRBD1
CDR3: CASRQDRGEQYF
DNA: TGCGCCAGCAGGCAAGACAGGGGCGAGCAGTACTTC

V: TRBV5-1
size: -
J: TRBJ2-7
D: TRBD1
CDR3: CASSPSLTGVGEQYF
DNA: TGCGCCAGCAGCCCATCGCTGACAGGGGTGGGCGAGCAGTACTTC

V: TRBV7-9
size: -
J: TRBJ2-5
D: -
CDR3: CASSTGPGATQYF
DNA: TGTGCCAGCAGCACAGGACCAGGGGCGACCCAGTACTTC

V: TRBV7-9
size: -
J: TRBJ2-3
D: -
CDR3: CASSLEGQEDTQYF
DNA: TGTGCCAGCAGCTTAGAGGGCCAGGAGGATACGCAGTATTTT

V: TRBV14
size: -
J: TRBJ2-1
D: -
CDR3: CASSQGNSGGYNEQFF
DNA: TGTGCCAGCAGCCAAGGAAATAGCGGAGGGTACAATGAGCAGTTCTTC

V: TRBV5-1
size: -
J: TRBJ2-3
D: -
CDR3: CASSLERVGPDTQYF
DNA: TGCGCCAGCAGCTTGGAGCGGGTGGGTCCAGATACGCAGTATTTT

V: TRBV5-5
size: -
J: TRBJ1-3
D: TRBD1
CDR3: CASSFTGDPNTIYF
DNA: TGTGCCAGCAGTTTCACAGGGGACCCAAACACCATATATTTT

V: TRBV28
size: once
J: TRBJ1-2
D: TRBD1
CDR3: CASRSGVEGGNGYTF
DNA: TGTGCCAGCAGGTCAGGGGTGGAAGGGGGCAATGGCTACACCTTC

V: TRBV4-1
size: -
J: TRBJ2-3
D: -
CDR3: CASSQVLSTDTQYF
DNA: TGCGCCAGCAGCCAAGTTTTAAGCACAGATACGCAGTATTTT

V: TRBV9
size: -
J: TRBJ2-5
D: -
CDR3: CASSVSGWVQETQYF
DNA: TGTGCCAGCAGCGTGAGCGGGTGGGTACAAGAGACCCAGTACTTC

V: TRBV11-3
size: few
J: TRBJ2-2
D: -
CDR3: CASSLGAALSGELFF
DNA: TGTGCCAGCAGCTTAGGTGCTGCCTTATCCGGGGAGCTGTTTTTT

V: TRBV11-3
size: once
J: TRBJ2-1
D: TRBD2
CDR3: CASSLSGSYNEQFF
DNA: TGTGCCAGCAGCTTAAGCGGGAGTTACAATGAGCAGTTCTTC

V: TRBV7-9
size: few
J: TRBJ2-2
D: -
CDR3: CASSFREELFF
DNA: TGTGCCAGCAGCTTCAGGGAGGAGCTGTTTTTT

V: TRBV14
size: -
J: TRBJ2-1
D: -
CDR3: CASSQVRGSSEQFF
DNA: TGTGCCAGCAGCCAAGTCAGGGGCTCCAGTGAGCAGTTCTTC

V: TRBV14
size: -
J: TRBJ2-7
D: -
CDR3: CASSQKKGGSHEQYF
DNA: TGTGCCAGCAGCCAAAAGAAAGGGGGATCCCACGAGCAGTACTTC

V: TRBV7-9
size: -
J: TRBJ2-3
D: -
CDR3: CASSSEGGYTDTQYF
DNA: TGTGCCAGCAGCTCGGAGGGAGGTTACACAGATACGCAGTATTTT

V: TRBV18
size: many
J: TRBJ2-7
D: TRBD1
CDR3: CASSPSGTVSYEQYF
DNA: TGTGCCAGCTCACCATCGGGGACAGTCTCCTACGAGCAGTACTTC

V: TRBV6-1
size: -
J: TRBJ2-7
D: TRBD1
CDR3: CASRMTGVNEQYF
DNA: TGTGCCAGCCGAATGACAGGGGTCAACGAGCAGTACTTC

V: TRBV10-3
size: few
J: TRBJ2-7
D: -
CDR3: CAISASSYEQYF
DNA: TGTGCCATCAGTGCCTCCTCCTACGAGCAGTACTTC

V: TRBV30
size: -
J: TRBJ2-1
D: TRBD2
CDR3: CAWSPGLAGGEQFF
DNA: TGTGCCTGGAGTCCGGGACTAGCGGGAGGGGAGCAGTTCTTC

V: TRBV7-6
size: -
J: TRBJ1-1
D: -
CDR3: CASSLVGNTEAFF
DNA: TGTGCCAGCAGCTTAGTTGGGAACACTGAAGCTTTCTTT

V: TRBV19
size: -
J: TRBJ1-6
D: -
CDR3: CASSIDGDPSPLHF
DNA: TGTGCCAGTAGTATAGACGGTGACCCTTCACCCCTCCACTTT

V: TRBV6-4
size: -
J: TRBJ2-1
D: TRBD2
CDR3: CASSGLAGVGEQFF
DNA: TGTGCCAGCAGCGGACTAGCGGGAGTAGGAGAGCAGTTCTTC

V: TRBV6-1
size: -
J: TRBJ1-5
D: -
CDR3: CASSEVNSQPQHF
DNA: TGTGCCAGCAGTGAAGTTAACAGTCAGCCCCAGCATTTT

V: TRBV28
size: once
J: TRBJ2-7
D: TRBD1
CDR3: CASRSDRDRGIYEQYF
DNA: TGTGCCAGCAGAAGTGACCGGGACAGGGGGATCTACGAGCAGTACTTC

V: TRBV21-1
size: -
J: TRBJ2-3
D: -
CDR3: CASSTKGTGVVFGDTQYF
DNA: TGTGCCAGCAGCACGAAAGGGACAGGGGTAGTGTTTGGAGATACGCAGTATTTT

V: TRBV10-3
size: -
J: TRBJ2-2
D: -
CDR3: CAISGGIRDSGELFF
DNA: TGTGCCATCAGTGGGGGTATCCGGGACTCTGGGGAGCTGTTTTTT

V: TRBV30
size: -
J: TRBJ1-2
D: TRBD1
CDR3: CAWSPNRDRVMVAF
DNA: TGTGCCTGGAGCCCTAACCGGGACAGGGTGATGGTTGCCTTC

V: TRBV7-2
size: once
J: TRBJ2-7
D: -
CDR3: CASSFPGRYEQYF
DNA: TGTGCCAGCAGCTTTCCGGGAAGGTACGAGCAGTACTTC

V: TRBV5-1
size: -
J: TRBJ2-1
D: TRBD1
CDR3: CASGRDRVLEQFF
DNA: TGCGCCAGCGGCCGGGACAGGGTTCTAGAGCAGTTCTTC

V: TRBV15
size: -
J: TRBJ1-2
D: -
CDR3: CATSRVGGQANYGYTF
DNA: TGTGCCACCAGCAGAGTCGGGGGGCAAGCTAACTATGGCTACACCTTC

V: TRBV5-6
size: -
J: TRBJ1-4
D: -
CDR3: CASSLSRGSTTNEKLFF
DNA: TGTGCCAGCAGCTTGTCTAGGGGGAGTACAACTAATGAAAAACTGTTTTTT

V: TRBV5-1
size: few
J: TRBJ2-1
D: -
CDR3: CASSSSPPLGGYNEQFF
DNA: TGCGCCAGCAGCTCATCCCCGCCCTTAGGCGGGTACAATGAGCAGTTCTTC

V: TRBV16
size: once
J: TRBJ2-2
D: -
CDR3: CASSQFKAGSGELFF
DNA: TGTGCCAGCAGCCAATTCAAGGCAGGGTCCGGGGAGCTGTTTTTT

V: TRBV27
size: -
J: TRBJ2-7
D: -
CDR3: CASSLYRDNYEQYF
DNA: TGTGCCAGCAGTTTATATCGGGACAACTACGAGCAGTACTTC

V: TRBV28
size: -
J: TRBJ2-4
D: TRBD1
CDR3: CASSLAFGQGQNIQYF
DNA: TGTGCCAGCAGTCTGGCGTTCGGACAGGGCCAAAACATTCAGTACTTC

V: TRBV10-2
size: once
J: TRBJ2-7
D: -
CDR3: CASSASFLRGEQYF
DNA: TGCGCCAGCAGTGCGTCGTTCCTCAGAGGCGAGCAGTACTTC

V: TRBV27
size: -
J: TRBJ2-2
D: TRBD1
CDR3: CASRSIVNRDRGGELFF
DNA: TGTGCCAGCAGAAGTATCGTAAACCGGGACAGGGGCGGGGAGCTGTTTTTT

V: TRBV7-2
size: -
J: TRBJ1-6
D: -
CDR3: CASSSGGGDNSPLHF
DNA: TGTGCCAGCAGCTCCGGCGGGGGCGATAATTCACCCCTCCACTTT

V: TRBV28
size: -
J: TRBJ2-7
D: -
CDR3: CASSFGAGSYEQYF
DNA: TGTGCCAGCAGTTTCGGGGCAGGCTCCTACGAGCAGTACTTC

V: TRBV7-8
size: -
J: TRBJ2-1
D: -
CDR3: CASSVRELGNNEQFF
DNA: TGTGCCAGCAGCGTGAGGGAATTGGGGAACAATGAGCAGTTCTTC

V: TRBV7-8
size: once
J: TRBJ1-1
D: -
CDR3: CASSYRTANTEAFF
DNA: TGTGCCAGCAGCTACAGGACAGCCAACACTGAAGCTTTCTTT

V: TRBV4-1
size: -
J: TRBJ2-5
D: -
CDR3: CASSQAGVWKTQYF
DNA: TGCGCCAGCAGCCAAGCGGGGGTTTGGAAGACCCAGTACTTC

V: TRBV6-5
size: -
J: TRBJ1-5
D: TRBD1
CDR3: CASTATGGGQPQHF
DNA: TGTGCCAGCACGGCAACAGGGGGTGGTCAGCCCCAGCATTTT

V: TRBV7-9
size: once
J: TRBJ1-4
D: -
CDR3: CASGRQNEKLFF
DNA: TGTGCCAGCGGGCGGCAGAATGAAAAACTGTTTTTT

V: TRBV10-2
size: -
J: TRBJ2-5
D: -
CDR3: CASSDQGETQYF
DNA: TGCGCCAGCAGTGATCAGGGAGAGACCCAGTACTTC

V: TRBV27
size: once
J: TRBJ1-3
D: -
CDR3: CASSATAFSGNTIYF
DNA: TGTGCCAGCAGTGCCACAGCGTTCTCTGGAAACACCATATATTTT

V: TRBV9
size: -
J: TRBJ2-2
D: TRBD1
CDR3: CASSVDGTVPTGELFF
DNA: TGTGCCAGCAGCGTAGACGGGACAGTTCCCACCGGGGAGCTGTTTTTT